This T cell receptor (beta chain) was obtained from a study of shared clonotypes between healthy human individuals. Profiling relied on immunoSEQ multiplex PCR, and the TCRdb table lists in-frame clones only, not all of them. The sample includes fewer than 1 million clones, 95% to 97% seen only once; the top ten take over 0.2%. The CDR3 has 12 amino acids. In germline, CDR1 is LNHNV, CDR2 YYDKDF (reference sequence). V was clipped by 5 bases and J by 5 bases, with 9 bases between them. Naive CD8 cells were CD45RO-negative, positively selected for CCR7, excluding terminally differentiated effector memory CD45RA+ cells.

The receptor comes from a man younger than 40 in good health. Sequencing input: naive CD8+ T cells sorted from blood. This rearrangement joins TRBV15 to TRBJ2-5; D is unresolved. The CDR3 region is CATSLPWETQYF. The CDR3 DNA is TGTGCCACCAGCTTACCCTGGGAGACCCAGTACTTC. Combining the CDR3 with reference TRBV15 and TRBJ2-5 gives the whole variable domain DAMVIQNPRYQVTQFGKPVTLSCSQTLNHNVMYWYQQKSSQAPKLLFHYYDKDFNNEADTPDNFQSRRPNTSFCFLDIRSPGLGDTAMYLCATSLPWETQYFGPGTRLLVL.